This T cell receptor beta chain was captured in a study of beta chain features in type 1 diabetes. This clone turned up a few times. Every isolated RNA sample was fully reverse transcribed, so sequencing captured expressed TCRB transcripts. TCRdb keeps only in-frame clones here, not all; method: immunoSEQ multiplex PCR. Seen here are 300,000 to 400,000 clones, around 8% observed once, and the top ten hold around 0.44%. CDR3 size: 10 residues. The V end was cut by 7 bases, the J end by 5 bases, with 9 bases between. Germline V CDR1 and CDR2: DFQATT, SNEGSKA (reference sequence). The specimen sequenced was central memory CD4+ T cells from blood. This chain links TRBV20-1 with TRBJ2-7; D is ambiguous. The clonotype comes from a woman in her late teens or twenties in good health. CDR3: CSVGINEQYF. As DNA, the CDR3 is TGCAGTGTGGGGATTAACGAGCAGTACTTC.